The 2 T cell receptor beta chains listed next were all sequenced from one sample in a study of CD8+ T cells in alopecia areata. Isolated RNA was reverse transcribed into cDNA used as the sequencing template. TCRdb's table, derived via immunoSEQ multiplex PCR, lists solely in-frame clones and lacks some. The sample shows around 160,000 clones, roughly 50% of them seen only once. Sequenced: CD4+ T cells sorted from blood. Receptors originate from a human donor with alopecia areata.

This clone was counted between two and nine times. The chain carries TRBV4-1 and TRBJ1-2; no clear D. Germline CDR1 reads MGHRA; CDR2 reads YSYEKL. This CDR3 has 14 residues. Trimming left V 4 bases short and J 2 bases short, with 11 bases between. CDR3 in amino acids: CASSLAPRNYGYTF. CDR3 DNA sequence: TGCGCCAGCAGCCTCGCCCCACGGAACTATGGCTACACCTTC.

This clone has a handful of counts. The genes are TRBV7-8 and TRBJ2-3; D is undetermined. Germline CDR1 reads SGHVS; CDR2 reads FQNEAQ. CDR3 length: 11 amino acids. With 3 bases removed from V and 6 bases from J, the gap between germline ends came to 4 bases. Here the CDR3 reads CASSFRDTQYF. Written as DNA, the CDR3 is TGTGCCAGCAGCTTCAGGGATACGCAGTATTTT.